This TCR beta chain was observed in a study of T-cell reconstitution after alpha-beta-depleted transplantation in children. V was pared by 4 bases and J by 5 bases, with 10 bases of the junction left unmatched. The CDR3 spans 15 residues. A TCRbeta library incorporating unique molecular identifiers was prepared. TCRdb re-called the PCR reads with MiXCR, one entry per CDR3 protein. The repertoire holds about 540,000 distinct CDR3 sequences, approximately 20% seen once, with 3% to 3.5% in the top ten. The source is a human donor who donated a stem cell graft to a child with acute lymphoblastic leukemia. The starting material was PBMCs from the stem cell graft donor, obtained from the stem cell graft. The rearrangement joins TRBV12-3 or TRBV12-4 to TRBJ2-7; TRBD1 aligns across 8 bases. The CDR3 protein is CASSSGQGYDHEQYF. The DNA of the CDR3 is TGTGCCAGCAGTTCCGGACAGGGCTATGACCACGAGCAGTACTTC.